These 21 T cell receptor beta chains came from one sample sequenced in a study of T cells in Graves' hyperthyroidism and ophthalmopathy. TCR beta CDR3 sequences were amplified from RNA transcripts. Initially, a first-round RT-PCR of the TCR CDR3 employed the HTBI primer set. TCRdb reprocessed the multiplex PCR reads via MiXCR and lists one record per CDR3 protein. Here the sample spans about 640,000 distinct CDR3 sequences, around 20% being singletons. Sequenced input: blood. These receptors originate from a man aged 25 to 40 with Graves' ophthalmopathy.

The CDR3 bases are TGTGCCAGCAGCTTAGAGGGGGGGACAGACCTAGCCAAAAACATTCAGTACTTC. It specifies CASSLEGGTDLAKNIQYF. The rearrangement joins TRBV7-6 to TRBJ2-4; D is possibly TRBD1 or TRBD2 (7 bases each). This CDR3 region has 18 residues. Germline CDR1 and CDR2: SGHVS and FNYEAQ. V was clipped by 1 base and J by 0 bases, with 16 bases between them.

CDR3 protein: CASRGTGDHEQYF. The CDR3 DNA reads TGTGCCAGCAGGGGGACAGGGGACCACGAGCAGTACTTC. The rearrangement uses TRBV12-3 or TRBV12-4 and TRBJ2-7, with TRBD1 matching 10 bases. This CDR3 spans 13 amino acids. V dropped 6 bases and J dropped 5; count of bases not matched to a gene: 4.

The V and J genes are TRBV19 and TRBJ2-1, with D possibly matching TRBD1 (6 bases). There are 14 residues in the CDR3. Trimming removed 5 bases at V and 4 bases at J, with 12 bases between. Germline CDR1 LNHDA, CDR2 SQIVND (reference sequence). CDR3 coding DNA: TGTGCCAGTAGTTGGGGGCCATCGTACAATGAGCAGTTCTTC. Translation: CASSWGPSYNEQFF.

For this clonotype: This may be a read error: a much more frequent sequence differs by one nucleotide. The CDR3 reads CASAPRQGSQPQHF. The CDR3 nucleotides read TGTGCCAGCGCCCCCAGGCAGGGAAGTCAGCCCCAGCATTTT. This chain uses TRBV6-1 with TRBJ1-5; D might be TRBD1 (5 bases). This CDR3 contains 14 residues. The V gene lost 8 bases and the J gene lost 6 bases, with 17 bases spanning the gap. Germline V gene sequence: CDR1 MNHNS, CDR2 SASEGT.

This rearrangement joins TRBV7-9 to TRBJ1-4, with 7 bases fitting TRBD1. Germline CDR1 and CDR2: SEHNR and FQNEAQ (reference sequence). This CDR3 is 15 amino acids long. V lost 4 bases to trimming and J lost 3 bases; unmatched junction nucleotides: 5. CDR3 DNA: TGTGCCAGCAGCTCCTACAGGGGCCCTAATGAAAAACTGTTTTTT. As protein: CASSSYRGPNEKLFF.

This sequence joins TRBV10-1 and TRBJ2-3; D unresolved. The length of the CDR3 is 14 residues. V dropped 1 base and J dropped 3 bases, with 8 bases sitting between them. Germline V gene lookup returns CDR1 WNHNN and CDR2 SYGVQD (reference sequence). CDR3 sequence reads: CASSEFPATDTQYF. The DNA of the CDR3 is TGCGCCAGCAGTGAGTTTCCGGCGACAGATACGCAGTATTTT.

This clonotype has just a few counts. The chain is built from TRBV11-1 and TRBJ1-3; D unclear. V gave up 1 base and J gave up 8 bases, with 15 bases separating them. Per the germline V gene, CDR1 is SGHAT and CDR2 is FQDESV (reference sequence). The CDR3 totals 15 residues. The CDR3, as DNA: TGTGCCAGCAGCTTAGGACGAGGGCTGTCGGACACCATATATTTT. This encodes CASSLGRGLSDTIYF.

For this clonotype: This likely comes from a read error, as the CDR3 has no conserved phenylalanine or tryptophan at its end. The V gene is TRBV28, the J gene TRBJ2-7, with D possibly TRBD1 on 5 matching bases. Between the trimmed V and J ends, which lost 3 bases and 4 bases, there was a span of 22 bases. Germline V gene data show CDR1 as MDHEN and CDR2 as SYDVKM. This CDR3 is built from 17 residues. CDR3 nucleotide sequence: TGTGCCAGCAGTTTTTCACCCCGGACATTGGATCAATACGAGCAGTACCTC. Translation: CASSFSPRTLDQYEQYL.

V and J are TRBV29-1 and TRBJ2-2; TRBD1 might be the D (6 bases). This CDR3 contains 13 residues. The germline V gene has CDR1 SQVTM and CDR2 ANQGSEA. Trimming left V 3 bases short and J 2 bases short, with 7 bases between. The CDR3, as DNA: TGCAGCGTTGAGGGACATAACACCGGGGAGCTGTTTTTT. This codes for CSVEGHNTGELFF.

This clonotype was detected ten times or more. CDR3 sequence (DNA): TGTGCCACCCAGAAGAGCGGGGGGTACTACGAGCAGTACTTC. It translates to CATQKSGGYYEQYF. V and J are TRBV24-1 and TRBJ2-7; 9 nucleotides agree with TRBD2. This CDR3 is built from 14 residues. The V and J ends lost 9 bases and 3 bases, in that order; junction bases with no gene match: 8. Germline CDR1 is KGHDR and CDR2 is SFDVKD.

This chain joins TRBV5-1 and TRBJ1-2; D unresolved. CDR1 and CDR2 (germline): SGHRS, YFSETQ. The CDR3 loop spans 14 amino acids. Trimming removed 4 bases from V and 2 bases from J, with 12 bases in between. Here the CDR3 reads CASSPAPGNYGYTF. DNA of the CDR3: TGCGCCAGCAGCCCAGCCCCCGGCAACTATGGCTACACCTTC.

The rearrangement links TRBV4-3 to TRBJ2-1; perhaps TRBD2 as D (6 bases). The CDR3 loop spans 13 amino acids. The ends were cut back, 1 base at V and 8 bases at J, with 9 bases in the middle. Germline assignment: CDR1 LGHNA and CDR2 YSLEER. The CDR3 loop reads CASSQGLVYEQFF. The CDR3 DNA sequence: TGCGCCAGCAGCCAAGGACTAGTCTATGAGCAGTTCTTC.

This clonotype was picked up many times. The J gene is TRBJ2-5, the V gene TRBV7-3, with 7 bases that match TRBD2. This CDR3 region has 15 residues. Per germline, CDR1 SGHTA and CDR2 FQGTGA. The V segment lost 0 bases and the J segment 6 bases; nucleotides outside the gene matches: 7. The CDR3 here is CASSLTGGGLQTQYF. CDR3 DNA sequence: TGTGCCAGCAGCTTAACGGGGGGAGGGCTCCAGACCCAGTACTTC. The full variable domain, its missing parts supplied by reference TRBV7-3 and TRBJ2-5, is GAGVSQTPSNKVTEKGKYVELRCDPISGHTALYWYRQSLGQGPEFLIYFQGTGAADDSGLPNDRFFAVRPEGSVSTLKIQRTERGDSAVYLCASSLTGGGLQTQYFGPGTRLLVL.

The CDR3 DNA reads TGTGCCAGTCTATTGGGACAGGGGATTGAGCAGTTCTTC. It is translated as CASLLGQGIEQFF. The rearrangement links TRBV2 to TRBJ2-1; 10 bases fit TRBD1. Per the germline V gene, CDR1 is SNHLY and CDR2 is FYNNEI. CDR3 length equals 13 residues. J was trimmed by 9 bases and V by 9 bases; bases with no gene match: 8.

The V and J genes are TRBV25-1 and TRBJ1-1; 7 bases fit TRBD1. The length of the CDR3 is 14 residues. Germline V gives CDR1 MGHDK, CDR2 SYGVNS. The trim removed 4 bases at V and 6 bases at J, leaving 8 bases unmatched. The CDR3 is CASSAQGMRPEAFF. The CDR3 DNA reads as TGTGCCAGCAGTGCACAGGGGATGAGGCCTGAAGCTTTCTTT.

V usage is TRBV28 and J usage is TRBJ1-5, with a tentative D call TRBD1 (6 bases). Germline V lookup: CDR1 MDHEN, CDR2 SYDVKM. The CDR3 totals 14 residues. V lost 4 bases to trimming and J lost 2 bases, with 9 bases between them. CDR3 sequence (DNA): TGTGCCAGCAGTTCCTCAGGGGGCAATCAGCCCCAGCATTTT. This translates into CASSSSGGNQPQHF.

This clonotype was detected ten times or more. The chain links TRBV11-3 to TRBJ2-1; D tentatively reads TRBD1 or TRBD2 (6 bases each). The CDR3 has 17 residues. Between the trimmed V and J ends, which lost 5 bases and 0 bases, there was a span of 17 bases. The germline V gene encodes CDR1 SGHNT and CDR2 YENEEA. Written as DNA, the CDR3 is TGTGCCAGCAGCGAAGGGGGGACAACCAGCTCCTACAATGAGCAGTTCTTC. The encoded protein is CASSEGGTTSSYNEQFF.

Turning to this clonotype: A read error may explain this, as a much larger clone is one base away. The chain's CDR3 is CASSPPGLGGVYNEQYF. For the CDR3, the DNA is TGTGCCAGCAGCCCCCCCGGACTGGGAGGGGTATACAATGAGCAGTACTTC. J is TRBJ2-1 and V is TRBV11-2; 7 positions agree with TRBD2. TRBJ2-7 matches the DNA end more closely, so the J call is doubtful. The CDR3 is made up of 17 amino acids. The V gene's germline CDR1 is SGHAT and CDR2 FQNNGV.

The chain carries TRBV18 and TRBJ2-5, with TRBD2 identical over 8 bases. This CDR3 has 18 amino acids. In germline, CDR1 is KGHSH, CDR2 LQKENI. The V and J ends lost 3 bases and 0 bases, in that order; junction bases with no gene match: 12. CDR3 coding DNA: TGTGCCAGCTCACCGAGAGTAGGTAGCGGGGAAAACCAAGAGACCCAGTACTTC. This translates into CASSPRVGSGENQETQYF.

V usage is TRBV5-1 and J usage is TRBJ1-2, with no clear D. The CDR3 has 13 residues. Germline V CDR1 and CDR2: SGHRS, YFSETQ. V shed 1 base and J shed 4 bases, with 8 bases lying between them. CDR3 DNA: TGCGCCAGCAGCTTGACCGTCCTCTATGGCTACACCTTC. As protein: CASSLTVLYGYTF.

Ten or more counts support this clonotype. The chain has TRBV5-1 and TRBJ2-5; unclear D gene. V lost 7 bases, J lost 4 bases, and 11 bases lay in between. CDR3 length: 12 amino acids. Germline V CDR1 and CDR2: SGHRS, YFSETQ. The CDR3 reads CASGRKGETQYF. In nucleotides, the CDR3 is TGCGCCAGCGGACGAAAAGGAGAGACCCAGTACTTC.